Sequencing of this T cell receptor (beta chain) was carried out in a study of cytomegalovirus exposure and HLA in healthy donors. Points from the study as a whole: For most TCR beta V segments, an earlier analysis put the productive rate at about 90% or about 30% of the time.

On this clone: Its antigen is still unknown.

CDR1 and CDR2 from the germline V gene are SGHRS and YFSETQ. J was trimmed by 2 bases and V by 4 bases; bases with no gene match: 13. This CDR3 comprises 19 residues. 60 Vbeta and 13 Jbeta primers were used in PCR. Clones were sequenced by immunoSEQ multiplex PCR, and TCRdb holds only the in-frame ones, with some missing. The repertoire holds fewer than 150,000 clones, more than 75% seen once, with approximately 4% in the top ten. The chain joins TRBV5-1 to TRBJ2-3; 13 bases are shared with TRBD2. This clonotype originated in a young man in good health and CMV-seronegative. The sequenced sample consisted of PBMCs. The CDR3 spells CASSTGLAGADDTTDTQYF. As DNA, the CDR3 is TGCGCCAGCAGCACCGGACTAGCGGGAGCCGATGACACCACAGATACGCAGTATTTT.